Each of the 6 T cell receptor beta chains below was sequenced from the same sample in a study of STAT5B mutations in CD4+ large granular lymphocyte leukemia. Produced via immunoSEQ multiplex PCR; TCRdb's table is partial and in-frame only. The sample gives about 22,000 clones, roughly 82% of which show up once; around 9.2% is in the top ten. The material sequenced was CD4+ T cells from blood buffy coats. These receptors were collected from a human donor in good health.

V and J are TRBV7-9 and TRBJ1-1; a weak D match, TRBD1 (6 bases). The CDR3 spans 15 residues. V was cut by 1 base and J by 1 base, with 10 bases left in between. Germline CDR1 SEHNR, CDR2 FQNEAQ (reference sequence). The DNA of the CDR3 is TGTGCCAGCAGCTTAGTGGGGGGCGCGAACACTGAAGCTTTCTTT. As protein: CASSLVGGANTEAFF.

CDR3 in DNA: TGTGCCAGCAGTTTAGGACAGGGTATTGGCTACACCTTC. As protein: CASSLGQGIGYTF. This sequence joins TRBV28 and TRBJ1-2; 8 nucleotides agree with TRBD1. The CDR3 runs 13 residues. The germline gives CDR1 MDHEN, CDR2 SYDVKM. Trimming at V came to 2 bases and at J to 7 bases, leaving 3 bases not matched to a gene.

The chain carries TRBV5-1 and TRBJ2-7, with 12 bases matching TRBD1. V trimming: 7 bases; J trimming: 7 bases; junction bases outside the gene matches: 6. CDR3 length: 13 amino acids. Germline CDR1 is SGHRS and CDR2 is YFSETQ. The CDR3 nucleotides are TGCGCCAGCCTGGGACAGGGGGCGCGGGAGCAGTACTTC. This translates into CASLGQGAREQYF.

The chain combines TRBV6-5 with TRBJ1-2; D may be TRBD1 (5 bases). V lost 2 bases, J lost 7 bases, and 5 bases lay in between. The CDR3 totals 11 residues. The germline V gene encodes CDR1 MNHEY and CDR2 SVGAGI. CDR3 protein: CASSYRGGYTF. CDR3 DNA: TGTGCCAGCAGTTACAGGGGTGGCTACACCTTC.

This clone appeared a few times. The J gene is TRBJ1-5, the V gene TRBV27; TRBD1 might be the D (6 bases). CDR1 and CDR2 from the germline V gene are MNHEY and SMNVEV (reference sequence). V lost 9 bases and J lost 2, with 17 bases in between. The CDR3 consists of 15 residues. CDR3 DNA sequence: TGTGCCAGTGGACCCGGGACAATTGGCAATCAGCCCCAGCATTTT. It specifies CASGPGTIGNQPQHF.

Details on this clone: The junction shows a germline mismatch at one end, possibly a read error. V and J are TRBV28 and TRBJ1-4; 7 bases are shared with TRBD1. The CDR3 loop spans 13 amino acids. Germline V gene sequence: CDR1 MDHEN, CDR2 SYDVKM. For the CDR3, the DNA is TGTGCCAGCAGTCGGACCCAGGGGGAAAGACTGTTTTTT. Its translation: CASSRTQGERLFF.